This TCR beta chain derives from a study of blood T cell repertoires in COVID-19. In the study overall: From the United States, Italy and Spain came samples of acute and convalescent COVID-19. PBMCs, B-cell-depleted T cells, or T cells were the source of the cDNA or gDNA that made up the material.

CDR1 and CDR2 from the germline V gene are WNHNN and SYGVQD (reference sequence). V lost 4 bases and J lost 1, with 7 bases in between. The CDR3 runs to 14 residues. This clone was seen only a few times. Original data processing: Reference gene primer amplification gave nucleated cell count estimates. Produced via immunoSEQ multiplex PCR; TCRdb's table is partial and in-frame only. D and trimming come from the DNA, and the V and J calls and clone size come from that table. The data hold approximately 92,000 clones, with roughly 86% observed a single time. Sequenced material: peripheral blood. The chain links TRBV10-1 to TRBJ2-2; possible D gene TRBD2, 5 bases. The TCR was taken from a woman aged 60-75 years in a cohort sampled during active or convalescent COVID-19. CDR3 protein: CASSAGLNTGELFF. DNA of the CDR3: TGCGCCAGCAGTGCGGGATTGAACACCGGGGAGCTGTTTTTT.